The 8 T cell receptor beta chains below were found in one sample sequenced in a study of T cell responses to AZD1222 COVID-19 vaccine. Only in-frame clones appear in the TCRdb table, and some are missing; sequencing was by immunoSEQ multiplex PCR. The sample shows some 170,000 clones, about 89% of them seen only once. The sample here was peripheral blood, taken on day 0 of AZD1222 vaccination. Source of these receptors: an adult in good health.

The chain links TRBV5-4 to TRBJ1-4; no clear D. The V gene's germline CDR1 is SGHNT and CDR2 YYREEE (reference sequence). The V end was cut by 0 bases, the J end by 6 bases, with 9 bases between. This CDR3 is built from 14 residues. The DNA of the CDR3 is TGTGCCAGCAGCTTGGACCCCAATGATGAAAAACTGTTTTTT. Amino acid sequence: CASSLDPNDEKLFF.

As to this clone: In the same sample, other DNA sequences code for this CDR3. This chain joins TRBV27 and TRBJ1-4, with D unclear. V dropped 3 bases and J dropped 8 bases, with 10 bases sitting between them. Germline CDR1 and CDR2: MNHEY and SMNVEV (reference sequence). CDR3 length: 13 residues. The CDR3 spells CASSFRENEKLFF. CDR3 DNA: TGTGCCAGCAGTTTTAGGGAAAACGAAAAACTGTTTTTT. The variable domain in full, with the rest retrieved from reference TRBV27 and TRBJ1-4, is EAQVTQNPRYLITVTGKKLTVTCSQNMNHEYMSWYRQDPGLGLRQIYYSMNVEVTDKGDVPEGYKVSRKEKRNFPLILESPSPNQTSLYFCASSFRENEKLFFGSGTQLSVL.

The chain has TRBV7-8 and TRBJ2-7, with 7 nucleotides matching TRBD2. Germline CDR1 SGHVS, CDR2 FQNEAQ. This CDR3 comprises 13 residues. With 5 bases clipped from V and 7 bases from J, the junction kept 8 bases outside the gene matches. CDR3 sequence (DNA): TGTGCCAGCAGCCGGACTAGGTCAGAGGAGCAGTACTTC. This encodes CASSRTRSEEQYF.

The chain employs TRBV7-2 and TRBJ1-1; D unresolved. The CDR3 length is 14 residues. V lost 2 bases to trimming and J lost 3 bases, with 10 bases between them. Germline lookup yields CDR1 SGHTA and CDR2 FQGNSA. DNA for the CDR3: TGTGCCAGCAGCTTATCAGGTTTGTACACTGAAGCTTTCTTT. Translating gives CASSLSGLYTEAFF.

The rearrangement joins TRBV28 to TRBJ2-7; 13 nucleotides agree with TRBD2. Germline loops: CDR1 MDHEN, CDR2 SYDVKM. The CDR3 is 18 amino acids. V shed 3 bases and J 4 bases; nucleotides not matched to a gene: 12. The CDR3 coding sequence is TGTGCCAGCAGTTTTTCCCCTCCGCGGACTAGCGGGAGTTACGAGCAGTACTTC. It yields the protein CASSFSPPRTSGSYEQYF.

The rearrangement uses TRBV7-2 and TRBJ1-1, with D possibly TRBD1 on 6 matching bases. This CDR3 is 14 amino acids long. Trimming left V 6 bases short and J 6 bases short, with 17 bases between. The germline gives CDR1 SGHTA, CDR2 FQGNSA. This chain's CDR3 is CASRRGAGVAEAFF. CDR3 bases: TGTGCCAGCAGGCGGGGGGCCGGGGTGGCTGAAGCTTTCTTT.

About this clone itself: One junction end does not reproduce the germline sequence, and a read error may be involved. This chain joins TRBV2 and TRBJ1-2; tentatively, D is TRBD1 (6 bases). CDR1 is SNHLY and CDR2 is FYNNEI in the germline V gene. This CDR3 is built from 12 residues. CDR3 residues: CASSGDKGQSLF. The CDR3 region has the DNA TGTGCCAGCAGTGGGGACAAGGGCCAATCTCTCTTC.

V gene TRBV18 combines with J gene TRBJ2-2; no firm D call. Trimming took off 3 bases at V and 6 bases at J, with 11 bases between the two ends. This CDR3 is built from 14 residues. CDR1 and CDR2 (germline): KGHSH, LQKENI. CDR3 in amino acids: CASSPWAAPGELFF. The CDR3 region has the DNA TGTGCCAGCTCACCGTGGGCAGCACCCGGGGAGCTGTTTTTT.